Below, 13 T cell receptor beta chains from the same sample are listed, as sequenced in a study of shared clonotypes between healthy human individuals. Positively selected for CCR7, the CD45RO-negative cells used as naive CD8 cells excluded terminally differentiated effector memory CD45RA+ cells. Using immunoSEQ multiplex PCR, the repertoire was profiled, and TCRdb retains in-frame clones only, with some absent. The repertoire holds some 2 million clones, with around 96% as singletons. What was sequenced was naive CD8+ T cells sorted from blood. All receptors derive from a man aged 18 to 30 in good health.

The chain has TRBV10-3 and TRBJ1-1; 8 bases agree with TRBD1. V shed 11 bases, J shed 4 bases, and the junction held 21 bases outside the gene matches. In germline, CDR1 is ENHRY, CDR2 SYGVKD. The CDR3 covers 17 residues. CDR3 in amino acids: CALRDRIPKGPGTEAFF. In DNA, the CDR3 is TGTGCCCTCCGGGACAGGATTCCAAAGGGACCCGGCACTGAAGCTTTCTTT.

The rearrangement links TRBV9 to TRBJ2-6; D uncertain. V was trimmed by 4 bases and J by 0 bases, leaving 8 bases between them. The germline V gene encodes CDR1 SGDLS and CDR2 YYNGEE. The CDR3 consists of 15 residues. Here the CDR3 reads CASSLASSGANVLTF. The CDR3 DNA reads TGTGCCAGCAGCCTCGCGAGCTCTGGGGCCAACGTCCTGACTTTC.

V and J are TRBV5-6 and TRBJ2-5; D is tentatively TRBD1 or TRBD2 (5 bases each). Trimming removed 3 bases at V and 5 bases at J, with 14 bases between. Germline-derived CDR1 and CDR2 are SGHDT and YYEEEE. The CDR3 consists of 14 residues. The DNA of the CDR3 is TGTGCCAGCAGCTGGGGCGGAGGTCCGGAGACCCAGTACTTC. Translation: CASSWGGGPETQYF. Full variable domain (remainder filled in from reference TRBV5-6 and TRBJ2-5): DAGVTQSPTHLIKTRGQQVTLRCSPKSGHDTVSWYQQALGQGPQFIFQYYEEEERQRGNFPDRFSGHQFPNYSSELNVNALLLGDSALYLCASSWGGGPETQYFGPGTRLLVL.

The genes are TRBV10-3 and TRBJ1-4; 7 bases line up with TRBD1. CDR1 and CDR2 (germline): ENHRY, SYGVKD. After removal of 3 bases from V and 4 bases from J, the junction contained 11 bases not matched to a gene. The CDR3 extends over 17 amino acids. In DNA, the CDR3 is TGTGCCATCAGTGACTCCGACGCGACAGGGTTTAATGAAAAACTGTTTTTT. It codes for CAISDSDATGFNEKLFF.

This chain joins TRBV29-1 and TRBJ2-6; D is ambiguous. Trimming took 3 bases from V and 1 from J, leaving 1 base between them. The CDR3 extends over 12 amino acids. Germline loops: CDR1 SQVTM, CDR2 ANQGSEA. The DNA of the CDR3 is TGCAGCGTTGAGTCTGGGGCCAACGTCCTGACTTTC. Translation gives CSVESGANVLTF.

A word on this clone: Other DNA sequences of this sample code for an identical CDR3. The CDR3 DNA is TGCGCCAGCAGCCCGGACTCGTCCTACGAGCAGTACTTC. As protein: CASSPDSSYEQYF. The V and J genes are TRBV5-1 and TRBJ2-7; perhaps TRBD2 as D (5 bases). V was trimmed by 4 bases and J by 1 base, leaving 9 bases between them. Germline loops: CDR1 SGHRS, CDR2 YFSETQ. The CDR3 loop spans 13 amino acids. Complete variable domain (other parts from reference TRBV5-1 and TRBJ2-7): KAGVTQTPRYLIKTRGQQVTLSCSPISGHRSVSWYQQTPGQGLQFLFEYFSETQRNKGNFPGRFSGRQFSNSRSEMNVSTLELGDSALYLCASSPDSSYEQYFGPGTRLTVT.

The rearrangement links TRBV2 to TRBJ1-1, with a possible D match to TRBD1 (6 bases). Germline lookup yields CDR1 SNHLY and CDR2 FYNNEI. The V end lost 1 base, the J end lost 0 bases, and 12 bases lay between the germline ends. There are 16 residues in the CDR3. CDR3 sequence: CASSEGAGVMNTEAFF. In DNA, the CDR3 is TGTGCCAGCAGTGAAGGGGCAGGGGTCATGAACACTGAAGCTTTCTTT.

As concerns this clone: Other DNA sequences from this sample encode an identical CDR3 as well. The rearrangement uses TRBV5-1 and TRBJ2-3; no definite D call. Germline V CDR1 and CDR2: SGHRS, YFSETQ. Trimming removed 0 bases from V and 4 bases from J, with 3 bases in between. The CDR3 has 12 residues. CDR3 nucleotide sequence: TGCGCCAGCAGCTTGGTCGCAGATACGCAGTATTTT. As protein: CASSLVADTQYF.

As for this clone: A far larger clone differs by one base, so this is likely a read error. This chain links TRBV5-6 with TRBJ2-1, with 10 positions matching TRBD1. V shed 2 bases, J shed 8 bases, and the junction held 1 base outside the gene matches. Germline V gene lookup returns CDR1 SGHDT and CDR2 YYEEEE. The CDR3 spans 13 residues. CDR3 loop: CASSLGTGDEQFF. CDR3 DNA: TGTGCCAGCAGCTTAGGGACAGGGGATGAGCAGTTCTTC.

The rearrangement joins TRBV7-9 to TRBJ2-7; D is possibly TRBD2 (5 bases). The CDR3 loop spans 13 amino acids. Looked up from germline, CDR1 is SEHNR and CDR2 is FQNEAQ (reference sequence). V lost 2 bases, J lost 3 bases, and 8 bases lay in between. The CDR3 nucleotides read TGTGCCAGCAGCTTACAGGAGGACTACGAGCAGTACTTC. The encoded protein is CASSLQEDYEQYF.

As for this clone: Different DNA sequences within this sample yield the same CDR3. V is TRBV7-9 and J is TRBJ2-1; TRBD2 agrees at 9 bases. V shed 6 bases, J shed 2 bases, and the junction held 5 bases outside the gene matches. CDR1 and CDR2 (germline): SEHNR, FQNEAQ (reference sequence). The CDR3 contains 15 residues. CDR3 region: CASSLLAGTYNEQFF. The CDR3 nucleotides read TGTGCCAGCAGTCTTCTAGCGGGGACCTACAATGAGCAGTTCTTC.

The chain uses TRBV6-5 and TRBJ2-1; possible D gene TRBD2, 5 bases. This CDR3 comprises 14 residues. Trimming stripped 1 base from V and 5 bases from J, with 9 bases between. Germline V gene data show CDR1 as MNHEY and CDR2 as SVGAGI. The CDR3 sequence: CASSYYGEHNEQFF. The CDR3 DNA reads TGTGCCAGCAGTTACTACGGGGAACACAATGAGCAGTTCTTC.

This chain joins TRBV11-2 and TRBJ2-7; D is ambiguous. The CDR3 sequence is 13 residues long. Germline values: CDR1 SGHAT, CDR2 FQNNGV. V was clipped by 1 base and J by 3 bases, with 7 bases between them. Here the CDR3 DNA reads TGTGCCAGCAGCTTAGGCGCGGTCTACGAGCAGTACTTC. Amino acids: CASSLGAVYEQYF.